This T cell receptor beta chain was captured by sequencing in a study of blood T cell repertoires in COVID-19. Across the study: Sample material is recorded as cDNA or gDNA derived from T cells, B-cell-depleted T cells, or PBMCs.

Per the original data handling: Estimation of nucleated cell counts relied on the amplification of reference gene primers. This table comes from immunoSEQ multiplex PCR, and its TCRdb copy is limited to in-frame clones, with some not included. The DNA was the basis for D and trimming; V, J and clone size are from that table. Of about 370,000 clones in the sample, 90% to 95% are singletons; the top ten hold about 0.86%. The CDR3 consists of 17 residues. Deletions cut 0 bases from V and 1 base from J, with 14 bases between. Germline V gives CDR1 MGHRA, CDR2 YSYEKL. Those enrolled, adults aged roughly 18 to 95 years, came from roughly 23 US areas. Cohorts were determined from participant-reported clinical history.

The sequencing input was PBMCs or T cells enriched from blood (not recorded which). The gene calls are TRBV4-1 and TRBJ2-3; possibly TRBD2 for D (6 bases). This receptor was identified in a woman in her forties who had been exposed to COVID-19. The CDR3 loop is CASSQEGGRLRTDTQYF. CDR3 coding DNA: TGCGCCAGCAGCCAAGAGGGTGGGAGGCTACGCACAGATACGCAGTATTTT.